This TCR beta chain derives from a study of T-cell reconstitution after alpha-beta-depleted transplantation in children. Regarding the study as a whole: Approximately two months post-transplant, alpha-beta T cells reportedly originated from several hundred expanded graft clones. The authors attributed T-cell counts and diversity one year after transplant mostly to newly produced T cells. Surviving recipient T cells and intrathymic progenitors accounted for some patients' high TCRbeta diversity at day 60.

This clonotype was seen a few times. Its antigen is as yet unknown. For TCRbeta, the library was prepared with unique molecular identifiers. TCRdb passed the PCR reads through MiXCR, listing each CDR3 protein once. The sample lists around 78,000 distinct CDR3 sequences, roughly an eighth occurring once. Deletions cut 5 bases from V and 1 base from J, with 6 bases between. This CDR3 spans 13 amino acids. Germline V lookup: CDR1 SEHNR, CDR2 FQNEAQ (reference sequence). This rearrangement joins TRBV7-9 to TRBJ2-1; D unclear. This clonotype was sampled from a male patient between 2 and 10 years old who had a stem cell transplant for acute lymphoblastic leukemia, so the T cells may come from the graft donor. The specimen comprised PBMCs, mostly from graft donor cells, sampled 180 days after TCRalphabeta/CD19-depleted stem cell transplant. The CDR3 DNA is TGTGCCAGCAGCCCCGGGTCCTACAATGAGCAGTTCTTC. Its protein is CASSPGSYNEQFF.